This entry concerns a single TCR beta chain. Then a second PCR, running roughly 7 to 11 cycles, was carried out with a sample-barcoded 5' primer and a J-beta primer mix. TCRdb processed the 5' RACE reads anew with MiXCR; each CDR3 protein has one entry. Seen here are around 2 million distinct CDR3 sequences, approximately 40% observed once, and the top ten hold approximately 22%. This sample is drawn from a study of blood T cells in healthy people across ages. Trimming stripped 4 bases from V and 8 bases from J, with 22 bases between. Germline lookup yields CDR1 SGHRS and CDR2 YFSETQ. The CDR3 contains 17 residues.

V gene TRBV5-1 combines with J gene TRBJ1-6, with a possible D match to TRBD1 (5 bases). The sequenced sample was blood. The receptor comes from a human donor in good health. CDR3 sequence (DNA): TGCGCCAGCAGCCAAGCCCCCGTGGGGCAAGGTGATTCACCCCTCCACTTT. Its protein is CASSQAPVGQGDSPLHF.